A selection of T cell receptor beta chains follows, all from one sample in a study of neurological immune-mediated disorders. TCRdb re-called the 5' RACE reads with MiXCR, one entry per CDR3 protein. This table holds 39,000 or so distinct CDR3 sequences, approximately 5% found once. Sequencing used CD4+ T cells from blood. Receptors were obtained from a man aged 18 to 35 in good health. The CDR3 runs from the conserved cysteine through the conserved F or W. Each record gives: CDR3 protein, V gene.

CDR3: CASSPLWGRVTGELFF
V: TRBV14

CDR3: CASSQDRSGPYYGYTF
V: TRBV4-3

CDR3: CASSPVGAPEETQYF
V: TRBV5-1

CDR3: CASSQSDRATEAFF
V: TRBV3-1

CDR3: CSARPRQSANYGYTF
V: TRBV20-1

CDR3: CASSPPGTAGNTIYF
V: TRBV18

CDR3: CASSLDRGSYEQYF
V: TRBV5-4

CDR3: CASSYSNGARNEKLFF
V: TRBV6-5

CDR3: CASSSSGTALAKNIQYF
V: TRBV12-3/TRBV12-4

CDR3: CSAGTVYNEQFF
V: TRBV20-1

CDR3: CASSYRMTGSSYEQYF
V: TRBV6-5

CDR3: CASSLSGLKEEKLFF
V: TRBV27

CDR3: CASSSQLAYYGYTF
V: TRBV6-6

CDR3: CASSSQWEGGLTDTQYF
V: TRBV5-6

CDR3: CSVDGTRLDTQYF
V: TRBV29-1

CDR3: CASSFDRDYGYTF
V: TRBV7-2

CDR3: CAWRAGPSSYEQYF
V: TRBV30

CDR3: CSAPGRYPEGYTF
V: TRBV20-1

CDR3: CASNQDRDGYTF
V: TRBV2

CDR3: CATRSGRGKTGELFF
V: TRBV15

CDR3: CASSEGTWNTGELFF
V: TRBV6-1

CDR3: CASSGQGRETQYF
V: TRBV5-1

CDR3: CASSPGGSARNQPQHF
V: TRBV12-3/TRBV12-4

CDR3: CASSYDFGGTDGYTF
V: TRBV6-5

CDR3: CASSPQGSSYEQYF
V: TRBV5-1

CDR3: CASTLESLASGGVEQYF
V: TRBV2

CDR3: CASSQGQGASETQYF
V: TRBV14

CDR3: CASRTGTGLGAQHF
V: TRBV19

CDR3: CAISDLRSGSGANVLTF
V: TRBV10-3

CDR3: CSARVPGQGYTEAFF
V: TRBV20-1

CDR3: CASSLGRVTGELFF
V: TRBV7-8

CDR3: CASRRGTLGKTQYF
V: TRBV6-5

CDR3: CASSYDRRGYTF
V: TRBV12-3/TRBV12-4

CDR3: CATSRSRGSGTEAFF
V: TRBV15

CDR3: CASSPDRGNQPQHF
V: TRBV5-1

CDR3: CSASRGPSNQPQHF
V: TRBV20-1

CDR3: CSAAPGTLSGQPQHF
V: TRBV20-1

CDR3: CSVRQILMNTEAFF
V: TRBV29-1

CDR3: CASSEKGIEDTQYF
V: TRBV2

CDR3: CASTLGRVTQETQYF
V: TRBV6-2/TRBV6-3

CDR3: CASSLARRGSTEAFF
V: TRBV7-9

CDR3: CSARAMHRDNEKLFF
V: TRBV20-1

CDR3: CASNQGATQPQHF
V: TRBV6-2/TRBV6-3

CDR3: CASSIGTGWVAPLHF
V: TRBV12-3/TRBV12-4

CDR3: CASSLDPGRNTEAFF
V: TRBV5-5

CDR3: CASSRRGGSTEAFF
V: TRBV12-3/TRBV12-4

CDR3: CASSLRPGQNSPLHF
V: TRBV5-5

CDR3: CSANRGVAGNTIYF
V: TRBV20-1

CDR3: CASSPGTGYEGNTDTQYF
V: TRBV4-1

CDR3: CASSPSRDRGGYEQYF
V: TRBV7-2

CDR3: CASSRGGLIYGYTF
V: TRBV6-6

CDR3: CASSPSSRPYEQYF
V: TRBV18

CDR3: CASSFLGGRNNEQFF
V: TRBV5-1

CDR3: CASSYSGGFSYEQYF
V: TRBV18

CDR3: CASSLEGNTIYF
V: TRBV5-1

CDR3: CASSLFSTAGNTIYF
V: TRBV11-1

CDR3: CASSLGLGASNEQYF
V: TRBV7-2